This T cell receptor beta chain is from a study of molecular identifiers for immune sequencing clone quantification. Looking at the study overall: Five portions were made in replicates from RNA of roughly 20,000 or 100,000 naive CD8 cells, and four underwent sequencing.

The CDR3 covers 13 residues. Germline CDR1 MNHNY, CDR2 SVGAGI (reference sequence). V was clipped by 0 bases and J by 3 bases, with 6 bases between them. There are many counts of this clonotype. MiXCR, applied by TCRdb to the PCR reads, yields one record per CDR3 protein. This repertoire shows about 35,000 distinct CDR3 sequences, about 18% found once; its top ten account for roughly 1%. The sequencing input was naive CD8+ T cells from blood, with Jurkat cell RNA spiked in. Subset noted: FACS-sorted CD8+CD4-CCR7+CD45RA+ naive T cells. The chain is built from TRBV6-6 and TRBJ2-7; D unclear. The source is a human donor in good health. Some libraries in this study had Jurkat cell RNA spiked in. DNA of the CDR3: TGTGCCAGCAGTTACTCGAGAGGCTACGAGCAGTACTTC. Its protein is CASSYSRGYEQYF.